The following is a T cell receptor (beta chain) sequence with its context. What it binds is unknown. This sample was included in a study of chemoradiotherapy in HPV16-positive cancers. Study-level results: Candidate HPV-specific clones and E7-related TCR motifs grew in tumor during treatment.

Assay: immunoSEQ multiplex PCR; the TCRdb copy retains only in-frame clones and omits some. In the table there are a few thousand clones, roughly nine tenths of which are singletons. The germline gives CDR1 SGHNT, CDR2 YYREEE (reference sequence). There are 15 residues in the CDR3. The V gene end was trimmed by 6 bases and the J gene end by 6 bases; junction bases not matched to a gene: 11. Repertoires were sampled repeatedly during chemoradiotherapy. The chain recombines TRBV5-4 with TRBJ1-2, with 10 bases aligning to TRBD1. The TCR comes from a human donor with HPV-associated anogenital cancer. Material: tumor tissue, obtained from a patient who underwent chemoradiotherapy. The CDR3 nucleotides are TGTGCCAGCATCAGGGGGGACAGGGGCACTGATGGCTACACCTTC. This sequence encodes CASIRGDRGTDGYTF.